This T cell receptor (beta chain) appears in the sequencing data of a study of immune evolution from preneoplasia to lung adenocarcinoma. Patients had resection in Japan or China between about 2014 and 2018. Each case's diagnosis was confirmed by two pathologists on H&E. Study-wide points: Normal lung had the highest top T cell clone frequencies. Clonality was highest in normal lung, lower in later-stage lesions apparently.

Profiled with immunoSEQ multiplex PCR; TCRdb holds only in-frame clones, not every one. Of more than 10,000 clones listed, 65% to 80% are singletons. V was clipped by 5 bases and J by 3 bases; unmatched bases: 7. In germline, CDR1 is SGHRS, CDR2 YFSETQ. The CDR3 covers 17 residues. In regard to this clone: No antigen is known for it.

This receptor was identified in a person aged 55 to 75 with lung adenocarcinoma. Some clones in this sample may be carry-over from other donors' samples. Input material: FFPE normal lung tissue adjacent to the tumor. This chain connects TRBV5-1 to TRBJ2-2; 13 nucleotides match TRBD2. The CDR3 protein is CASRWTSGSPDTGELFF. CDR3 nucleotide sequence: TGCGCCAGCAGGTGGACTAGCGGGAGCCCCGACACCGGGGAGCTGTTTTTT.